This T cell receptor (beta chain) was recorded in a study of control samples from healthy donors and cancer patients. CDR1 LGHDT and CDR2 YNNKEL come from the germline V gene (reference sequence). The CDR3 totals 12 residues. V was pared by 4 bases and J by 10 bases, with 13 bases between. Method: immunoSEQ multiplex PCR; TCRdb's copy keeps in-frame clones and lacks some. The sample holds about 28,000 clones; about 80% are singletons and the top ten take 22%. Input material: PBMCs. This sequence originates from a man in his 60s with head and neck cancer. The chain joins TRBV3-1 (or the pseudogene TRBV3-2) to TRBJ1-2; D perhaps matches TRBD1 (5 bases). CDR3 DNA: TGTGCCAGCAGCCCCGACGGAGGGACCTACACCTTC. It codes for CASSPDGGTYTF.